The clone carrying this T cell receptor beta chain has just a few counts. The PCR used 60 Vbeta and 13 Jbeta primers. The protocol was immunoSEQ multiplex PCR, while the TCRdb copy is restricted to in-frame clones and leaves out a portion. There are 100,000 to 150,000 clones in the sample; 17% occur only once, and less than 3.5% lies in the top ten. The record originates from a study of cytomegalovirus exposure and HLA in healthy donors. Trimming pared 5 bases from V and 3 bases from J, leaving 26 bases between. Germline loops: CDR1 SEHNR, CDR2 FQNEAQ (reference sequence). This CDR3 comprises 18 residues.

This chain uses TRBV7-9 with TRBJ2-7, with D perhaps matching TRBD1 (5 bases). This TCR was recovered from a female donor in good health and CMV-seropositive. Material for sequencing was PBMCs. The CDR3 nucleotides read TGTGCCAGCAGCCCCCCGCTAGGGGCGAAAACTCAAAGCTACGAGCAGTACTTC. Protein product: CASSPPLGAKTQSYEQYF.